Listed here are 30 T cell receptor beta chains from one sample, sequenced in a study of T cell responses to AZD1222 COVID-19 vaccine. Measured with immunoSEQ multiplex PCR; TCRdb has only the in-frame clones, and not every one. This table holds about 86,000 clones, roughly 90% found once. The sample was peripheral blood, taken 28 days after the second AZD1222 dose. The source is an adult who received the AZD1222 COVID-19 vaccine.

The chain links TRBV5-6 to TRBJ1-1, with D tentatively TRBD1 (6 bases). Deletions cut 1 base from V and 10 bases from J, with 14 bases between. There are 13 residues in the CDR3. CDR1 is SGHDT, CDR2 YYEEEE, per germline. CDR3 protein: CASSLPSGTRAFF. The CDR3 coding sequence is TGTGCCAGCAGCTTGCCATCCGGGACAAGAGCTTTCTTT.

The rearrangement joins TRBV27 to TRBJ1-2, with no clear D. The CDR3 extends over 13 amino acids. Trimming stripped 1 base from V and 8 bases from J, with 11 bases between. Germline CDR1 reads MNHEY; CDR2 reads SMNVEV (reference sequence). In DNA, the CDR3 is TGTGCCAGCAGTTTATACGTCCGGTCCGGCTACACCTTC. Its translation is CASSLYVRSGYTF.

The rearrangement uses TRBV14 and TRBJ1-2, with 7 positions matching TRBD1. The V gene end was trimmed by 4 bases and the J gene end by 2 bases; junction bases not matched to a gene: 7. Germline CDR1 reads SGHDN; CDR2 reads FVKESK. The CDR3 has 15 amino acids. The CDR3 protein is CASSPQQGRNYGYTF. In nucleotides, the CDR3 is TGTGCCAGCAGCCCCCAACAGGGGAGAAACTATGGCTACACCTTC.

This chain connects TRBV5-6 to TRBJ1-2; TRBD1 might be the D (5 bases). V was clipped by 4 bases and J by 4 bases, with 11 bases between them. The germline gives CDR1 SGHDT, CDR2 YYEEEE. The length of the CDR3 is 13 residues. This CDR3 is CASSDGTFYGYTF. The CDR3 coding sequence is TGTGCCAGCAGCGACGGGACTTTCTATGGCTACACCTTC.

V usage is TRBV7-9 and J usage is TRBJ2-2, with 8 bases matching TRBD2. Germline V CDR1 and CDR2: SEHNR, FQNEAQ (reference sequence). The CDR3 is made up of 17 amino acids. V lost 5 bases, J lost 5 bases, and 13 bases stayed unmatched. Here the CDR3 DNA reads TGTGCCAGCAGCCATGGACTAGCCGGTTTGACTACCGGGGAGCTGTTTTTT. Amino acids: CASSHGLAGLTTGELFF.

CDR3 protein: CASSHSTYEQYV. For the CDR3, the DNA is TGTGCCAGCAGCCACTCGACCTACGAGCAGTACGTC. This sequence joins TRBV7-4 and TRBJ2-7; D is unclear. The CDR3 is 12 amino acids. Trimming cost V 5 bases and J 2 bases, with 7 bases left between them. Germline-derived CDR1 and CDR2 are SGHVT and SQSDAQ.

A single count supports this clone. The chain combines TRBV10-3 with TRBJ2-5, with TRBD2 identical over 7 bases. Trimming cost V 6 bases and J 4 bases; bases outside gene matches: 5. Germline lookup yields CDR1 ENHRY and CDR2 SYGVKD. The CDR3 runs 13 residues. CDR3 amino acids: CAISGGGRETQYF. In nucleotides, the CDR3 is TGTGCCATCAGCGGGGGAGGGAGAGAGACCCAGTACTTC.

The V gene is TRBV28, the J gene TRBJ1-6, with TRBD1 as a possible D gene (6 bases). The CDR3 runs 15 residues. Trimming took 5 bases from V and 4 from J, leaving 12 bases between them. Germline V gene sequence: CDR1 MDHEN, CDR2 SYDVKM. CDR3 sequence (DNA): TGTGCCAGCAGTACCTCACAGGGTTATAATTCACCCCTCCACTTT. It encodes CASSTSQGYNSPLHF.

V usage is TRBV3-1 (or the pseudogene TRBV3-2) and J usage is TRBJ2-6; D remains unclear. Trimming took 0 bases from V and 1 from J, leaving 7 bases between them. CDR3 length: 16 amino acids. Germline values: CDR1 LGHDT, CDR2 YNNKEL (reference sequence). Written as DNA, the CDR3 is TGTGCCAGCAGCCAAGATCGGGTTTCTGGGGCCAACGTCCTGACTTTC. Amino acid sequence: CASSQDRVSGANVLTF.

The gene calls are TRBV6-5 and TRBJ1-4; no clear D gene. The germline gives CDR1 MNHEY, CDR2 SVGAGI. V shed 0 bases and J shed 8 bases, with 13 bases lying between them. This CDR3 comprises 15 residues. CDR3 region: CASSYSVGLGEKLFF. CDR3 DNA: TGTGCCAGCAGTTACTCGGTGGGGTTAGGCGAAAAACTGTTTTTT.

J is TRBJ2-1 and V is TRBV4-2; D unclear. Germline assignment: CDR1 LGHNA and CDR2 YNFKEQ. The CDR3 covers 16 residues. V was trimmed by 0 bases and J by 0 bases, leaving 9 bases between them. The CDR3 here is CASSQDLRSSYNEQFF. DNA for the CDR3: TGTGCCAGCAGCCAAGATTTGAGAAGCTCCTACAATGAGCAGTTCTTC.

This chain uses TRBV6-4 with TRBJ1-1, with D perhaps TRBD1 (6 bases). From germline, CDR1 is MRHNA and CDR2 SNTAGT. The CDR3 spans 13 residues. V gave up 4 bases and J gave up 3 bases, with 9 bases separating them. The DNA of the CDR3 is TGTGCCAGCAGTGGTGGGGGGCACACTGAAGCTTTCTTT. Translating gives CASSGGGHTEAFF.

This rearrangement joins TRBV12-3 or TRBV12-4 to TRBJ1-3; D gene uncertain. This CDR3 spans 12 amino acids. The V gene lost 1 base and the J gene lost 3 bases, with 1 base spanning the gap. CDR3 nucleotides: TGTGCCAGCAGTTTAGTTGGAAACACCATATATTTT. Its protein product is CASSLVGNTIYF.

This chain uses TRBV11-3 with TRBJ2-1; D is ambiguous. The CDR3 loop spans 12 amino acids. Looked up from germline, CDR1 is SGHNT and CDR2 is YENEEA. Trimming left V 0 bases short and J 7 bases short, with 4 bases between. CDR3 sequence: CASSLDWNEQFF. CDR3 in DNA: TGTGCCAGCAGCTTAGATTGGAATGAGCAGTTCTTC.

The J gene is TRBJ2-3, the V gene TRBV6-5; D perhaps matches TRBD1 (6 bases). The CDR3 extends over 12 amino acids. With 6 bases removed from V and 6 bases from J, the gap between germline ends came to 10 bases. Per the germline V gene, CDR1 is MNHEY and CDR2 is SVGAGI. CDR3 loop: CASSLTGDTQYF. CDR3 nucleotide sequence: TGTGCCAGCAGCCTAACAGGGGATACGCAGTATTTT.

The chain links TRBV19 to TRBJ2-1; TRBD1 matches at 11 bases. Unmatched junction bases numbered 7, after V lost 4 bases and J lost 8 bases. Looked up from germline, CDR1 is LNHDA and CDR2 is SQIVND (reference sequence). CDR3 length: 15 amino acids. The CDR3 loop is CASSKGQGAVDEQFF. CDR3 bases: TGTGCCAGTAGTAAAGGACAGGGGGCTGTGGATGAGCAGTTCTTC.

J is TRBJ1-4 and V is TRBV21-1. TRBV21-1 is termed a pseudogene. This CDR3 has 17 residues. The CDR3 sequence is CASSKVGGARPNEKLFF. CDR3 in DNA: TGTGCCAGCAGCAAAGTTGGGGGGGCGCGGCCTAATGAAAAACTGTTTTTT.

This clone appeared a single time. The chain is built from TRBV19 and TRBJ2-5, with 8 bases matching TRBD1. V was clipped by 2 bases and J by 3 bases; unmatched bases: 11. The CDR3 consists of 17 residues. The germline V gene encodes CDR1 LNHDA and CDR2 SQIVND (reference sequence). In DNA, the CDR3 is TGTGCCAGTAGTATATTCTCCAATCGACAGGGGAAAGAGACCCAGTACTTC. Protein sequence: CASSIFSNRQGKETQYF.

This chain joins TRBV5-4 and TRBJ2-5; 8 nucleotides match TRBD2. The length of the CDR3 is 15 residues. Germline CDR1 SGHNT, CDR2 YYREEE (reference sequence). Trimming removed 0 bases from V and 4 bases from J; junction bases left unmatched: 5. In DNA form, the CDR3 reads TGTGCCAGCAGCTTGGTCTCAGCGGGGGTAGAGACCCAGTACTTC. Translating it yields CASSLVSAGVETQYF.

The rearrangement joins TRBV3-1 (or the pseudogene TRBV3-2) to TRBJ2-7; D might be TRBD2 (7 bases). Trimming pared 4 bases from V and 3 bases from J, leaving 16 bases between. The germline V gene has CDR1 LGHDT and CDR2 YNNKEL (reference sequence). This CDR3 region has 15 residues. The CDR3 DNA sequence: TGTGCCAGCAGCCCGGACGGGGGGCGGTTCTACGAGCAGTACGTC. Encoded protein: CASSPDGGRFYEQYV.

This chain connects TRBV15 to TRBJ2-7; 9 bases fit TRBD2. With V trimmed by 4 bases and J by 7 bases, 5 bases remained unmatched. The CDR3 is made up of 13 amino acids. The germline CDR1 and CDR2 sequences are LNHNV and YYDKDF (reference sequence). CDR3 amino acids: CATSTSGAGEQYF. CDR3 coding DNA: TGTGCCACCAGCACTAGCGGGGCAGGTGAGCAGTACTTC.

The chain couples TRBV4-1 to TRBJ2-3, with D unclear. The CDR3 consists of 13 residues. CDR1 and CDR2 (germline): MGHRA, YSYEKL. Trimming pared 0 bases from V and 4 bases from J, leaving 5 bases between. Here the CDR3 reads CASSQEVSDTQYF. CDR3 DNA: TGCGCCAGCAGCCAAGAAGTCTCAGATACGCAGTATTTT.

This clone was observed once. This chain uses TRBV5-4 with TRBJ1-6; TRBD1 matches 9 bases. Germline assignment: CDR1 SGHNT and CDR2 YYREEE (reference sequence). The V gene end was trimmed by 4 bases and the J gene end by 6 bases; junction bases not matched to a gene: 11. The CDR3 sequence is 17 residues long. Here the CDR3 DNA reads TGTGCCAGCAGCCGTCTCCTTGGACAGGGGATTAATTCACCCCTCCACTTT. Protein product: CASSRLLGQGINSPLHF.

The chain carries TRBV5-1 and TRBJ2-1, with D maybe TRBD1 (6 bases). V lost 1 base and J 3 bases, leaving 14 bases between the germline ends. Germline-derived CDR1 and CDR2 are SGHRS and YFSETQ. The CDR3 is made up of 16 amino acids. The CDR3, as DNA: TGCGCCAGCAGCTTGTTTTCGGCAGGGGACTACAATGAGCAGTTCTTC. Amino acid sequence: CASSLFSAGDYNEQFF.

The genes are TRBV28 and TRBJ1-2, with 7 bases lining up with TRBD1. V shed 11 bases and J 4 bases; nucleotides not matched to a gene: 4. The CDR3 consists of 11 residues. The germline V gene has CDR1 MDHEN and CDR2 SYDVKM. The CDR3 region is CAGGGGYGYTF. CDR3 bases: TGTGCCGGAGGGGGCGGCTATGGCTACACCTTC.

The rearrangement links TRBV5-4 to TRBJ2-1; 13 nucleotides align to TRBD2. CDR1 is SGHNT, CDR2 YYREEE, per germline (reference sequence). The trim removed 4 bases at V and 7 bases at J, leaving 11 bases unmatched. CDR3 length: 17 amino acids. The CDR3 here is CASSPPTSGGVWNEQFF. The CDR3, as DNA: TGTGCCAGCAGCCCTCCAACTAGCGGGGGGGTTTGGAATGAGCAGTTCTTC.

Only a few counts were recorded for this clone. This chain joins TRBV18 and TRBJ1-5, with D uncertain. This CDR3 spans 18 amino acids. V dropped 0 bases and J dropped 0 bases, with 15 bases sitting between them. Per the germline V gene, CDR1 is KGHSH and CDR2 is LQKENI. CDR3 region: CASSPPFGRPYSNQPQHF. The CDR3 DNA follows: TGTGCCAGCTCACCACCATTCGGCAGACCCTATAGCAATCAGCCCCAGCATTTT. The variable domain in full, completed from reference TRBV18 and TRBJ1-5, reads NAGVMQNPRHLVRRRGQEARLRCSPMKGHSHVYWYRQLPEEGLKFMVYLQKENIIDESGMPKERFSAEFPKEGPSILRIQQVVRGDSAAYFCASSPPFGRPYSNQPQHFGDGTRLSIL.

The chain combines TRBV27 with TRBJ1-4, with D tentatively TRBD1 (6 bases). Deletions cut 0 bases from V and 0 bases from J, with 11 bases between. CDR1 MNHEY and CDR2 SMNVEV come from the germline V gene (reference sequence). This CDR3 has 17 residues. This chain's CDR3 is CASSLSGHFSTNEKLFF. Here the CDR3 DNA reads TGTGCCAGCAGTTTATCGGGACACTTTTCAACTAATGAAAAACTGTTTTTT.

This sequence joins TRBV5-5 and TRBJ1-5; 7 bases match TRBD1. The CDR3 is 17 amino acids. Germline V gene data show CDR1 as SGHKS and CDR2 as YYEKEE (reference sequence). With 2 bases clipped from V and 9 bases from J, the junction kept 17 bases outside the gene matches. The CDR3 loop is CASSFRTGQVPASPQHF. The DNA of the CDR3 is TGTGCCAGCAGCTTCCGGACAGGCCAAGTCCCTGCATCGCCCCAGCATTTT.

The chain has TRBV30 and TRBJ1-4, with D hard to call. This CDR3 comprises 12 residues. Between the trimmed V and J ends, which lost 4 bases and 8 bases, there was a span of 11 bases. Germline lookup yields CDR1 GTSNPN and CDR2 SVGIG (reference sequence). The CDR3 reads CAWNPSGEKLFF. The CDR3, as DNA: TGTGCCTGGAACCCGTCTGGGGAAAAACTGTTTTTT.